A single sample gave rise to the 7 T cell receptor beta chains below, sequenced in a study of regulatory T cells in long-lasting Graves disease. Arm-PCR of CDR3 regions and iRepertoire HTBI primers were the basis on which TCR beta libraries were built. MiXCR, run by TCRdb on the multiplex PCR reads, gives a single entry per CDR3 protein. The sample yields over 450,000 distinct CDR3 sequences, around 13% seen once. Time point here: newly diagnosed GD, antithyroid drugs for less than 3 months. Scientists built the TCR library using RNA that was extracted from PBMCs. This same sample was also taken into another study, of T cells in Graves' hyperthyroidism and ophthalmopathy.

The sample in question was peripheral blood mononuclear cells (PBMCs), obtained at new diagnosis, from a patient treated with antithyroid drugs. The receptors derive from a woman aged 30 to 39 with Graves disease.

This clonotype appeared many times. V and J are TRBV28 and TRBJ1-2; TRBD1 is a possible D gene (5 bases). Trimming left V 8 bases short and J 4 bases short, with 11 bases between. Germline lookup yields CDR1 MDHEN and CDR2 SYDVKM. The CDR3 consists of 12 residues. CDR3 DNA sequence: TGTGCCAGCTGTAGGGGCCCCTATGGCTACACCTTC. Protein: CASCRGPYGYTF.

The chain uses TRBV20-1 and TRBJ2-3; D may be TRBD1 or TRBD2 (5 bases each). The germline V and J ends were trimmed by 4 bases and 5 bases, with 10 bases remaining between them. The CDR3 covers 12 residues. Per the germline V gene, CDR1 is DFQATT and CDR2 is SNEGSKA (reference sequence). The CDR3 loop is CSAKARGDTQYF. In DNA, the CDR3 is TGCAGTGCTAAAGCGAGGGGAGATACGCAGTATTTT.

This clonotype was detected ten times or more. The V call is TRBV11-2, the J call TRBJ1-1; D is unresolved. This CDR3 has 12 residues. Deletions cut 3 bases from V and 6 bases from J, with 8 bases between. Germline CDR1 reads SGHAT; CDR2 reads FQNNGV. The CDR3 DNA is TGTGCCAGCAGCTTCAAAGGGCCTGAAGCTTTCTTT. Translated: CASSFKGPEAFF.

This clonotype appeared many times. The chain is built from TRBV6-5 and TRBJ1-3; D is possibly TRBD1 (5 bases). V was cut by 3 bases and J by 0 bases, with 6 bases left in between. The CDR3 runs to 14 residues. Germline V gene data show CDR1 as MNHEY and CDR2 as SVGAGI. CDR3: CASSYGASGNTIYF. For the CDR3, the DNA is TGTGCCAGCAGTTATGGGGCCTCTGGAAACACCATATATTTT.

At least ten counts were recorded for this clonotype. The rearrangement uses TRBV20-1 and TRBJ1-2, with D possibly being TRBD1 (6 bases). V dropped 3 bases and J dropped 0 bases, with 8 bases sitting between them. This CDR3 contains 13 residues. Germline CDR1 is DFQATT and CDR2 is SNEGSKA (reference sequence). CDR3 DNA sequence: TGCAGTGCTAGGGGGACACCTAACTATGGCTACACCTTC. This encodes CSARGTPNYGYTF.

A few counts support this clonotype. A much bigger clone sits one base away, suggesting this may be a read error. The chain employs TRBV7-2 and TRBJ2-7; D is undetermined. The CDR3 is made up of 11 amino acids. Germline CDR1 reads SGHTA; CDR2 reads FQGNSA. Trimming left V 4 bases short and J 3 bases short, with 4 bases between. Here the CDR3 DNA reads TGTGCCAGCAGCTGGAACTACGAGCAGTACTTC. As protein: CASSWNYEQYF.

This clonotype was observed at least ten times. This chain joins TRBV2 and TRBJ2-5, with D perhaps matching TRBD1 or TRBD2 (5 bases each). CDR1 is SNHLY, CDR2 FYNNEI, per germline. The CDR3 consists of 13 residues. V shed 4 bases and J shed 5 bases, with 11 bases lying between them. The CDR3 loop reads CASSGKGRETQYF. CDR3 DNA sequence: TGTGCCAGCAGTGGGAAGGGACGCGAGACCCAGTACTTC.